This T cell receptor (beta chain) was sequenced in a study of blood T cell repertoires in COVID-19 (dated by TCRdb to the early 2020s). With respect to the entire study: Samples covering the acute and convalescent phases of COVID-19 were provided by collaborators in the United States, Italy and Spain. Subjects who had been exposed to COVID-19, were actively infected with it, or had recovered from it provided the deeply sampled blood TCRbeta repertoires that made up the dataset. The samples were drawn from two sources: the first 160 participants of the ongoing ImmuneRACE study, and about 1,300 subjects contributed by 6 global collaborators. Where available, HLA class I and class II types were taken from metadata supplied by the sample provider and were not determined by assay-based typing. The sample metadata nearly always contained a de-identified subject ID, COVID-19 status, age in years and sex. The repertoires were released in a freely available public database intended as a resource for research on the immune response to SARS-CoV-2. The material from the prospective study consisted of cDNA or gDNA derived from T cells, B-cell-depleted T cells, or PBMCs.

The CDR3 has 15 amino acids, counting the end cysteine and phenylalanine. The read is trimmed to its CDR3 DNA, 45 bases read in frame from base 1. As encoded in the germline V gene, CDR1 is SGHRS while CDR2 is YFSETQ. The germline ends are 14 bases apart after V is trimmed by 4 bases and J by 4 bases. Collaborating institutions collected whole blood in K2EDTA tubes following their own protocols. For TCRbeta analysis, collaborators shipped samples as frozen whole blood, isolated PBMCs, or DNA extracted from either of those sample types. Notes on this clone: Its antigen target is currently unknown. Base qualities are not provided; no much larger clone lies one nucleotide away.

The immunoSEQ Assay, a bias-controlled multiplex PCR, was used to amplify TCRbeta CDR3 regions from genomic DNA. On the study's bioinformatics: Within the assay, amplification of reference gene primers was used to estimate how many nucleated cells each sample contained. To quantify the absolute abundance of each unique TCRbeta CDR3 rearrangement, sequence reads were collapsed and filtered. For each sample, productive Simpson clonality was calculated as the square root of Simpson's diversity index across productive rearrangements. As stored in TCRdb, this immuneACCESS dataset retains in-frame rearrangements with V and J assigned. A fraction of the clones does not appear; measured against another copy, unresolved V genes explain less than half of the discrepancy, and the remainder lacks a known reason. The D gene and trimming were derived from the DNA, and the V and J assignments and clone size from that table. A total of 100,000 to 140,000 clones appear in this sample, approximately 90% of them only once. The leading ten clones occupy 5.5% to 8% of the sample.

What the research found in general, with its limitations: Clinical and demographic metadata were provided uncurated, with the amount varying by source and participant.

The TCR sequence derives from a middle-aged man with active or convalescent COVID-19. The sample was peripheral blood. The chain is made from TRBV5-1 and TRBJ1-4, and possibly TRBD1, on 5 matching bases. The CDR3 corresponds to CASSLDSPINEKLFF. The nucleotide sequence reads as follows: TGCGCCAGCAGCCTAGACAGTCCAATTAATGAAAAACTGTTTTTT.